The clone carrying this T cell receptor (beta chain) was counted only a few times. Some clones are missing from TCRdb's copy, which holds only in-frame ones; the method was immunoSEQ multiplex PCR. The sample has 200,000 to 300,000 clones, about four fifths seen once; the top ten hold 8.9%. The sample belongs to a study of blood T cell repertoires in COVID-19. Overall study context: COVID-19 samples, acute and convalescent, were from the United States, Italy and Spain.

Germline-derived CDR1 and CDR2 are SEHNR and FQNEAQ (reference sequence). This CDR3 region has 13 residues. V was shortened by 5 bases and J by 11 bases, with 15 bases between the two germline ends. This clonotype originated in a man of 80 years or more with acute or convalescent COVID-19. Material: peripheral blood. The chain has TRBV7-9 and TRBJ1-4, with D tentatively TRBD1 (5 bases). The CDR3 DNA sequence: TGTGCCAGCAGCCGAGACAGTTTCGAGAAACTGTTTTTT. This translates into CASSRDSFEKLFF.